One and the same sample provided the 22 T cell receptor beta chains below, sequenced in a study of OX40 agonist ivuxolimab in advanced cancers. The library came from the immunoSEQ multiplex PCR assay. TCRdb provides this immuneACCESS table in a form limited to in-frame rearrangements. Some clones are lacking; in checked studies, under half of them reflect an unresolved V gene, and why the rest are absent is not known. Across this sample there are 100,000 or so clones, with 94% seen only once. The ten top clones hold 0.15% to 0.2% of the sample. The sample here was CD4+ or CD8+ T cells sorted from blood, taken in a trial of the OX40 agonist ivuxolimab. The source of these receptors is an adult with an advanced solid tumor such as melanoma, head and neck, liver or kidney cancer.

The chain combines TRBV19 with TRBJ1-3; 8 bases are a match to TRBD1. Germline V gene data show CDR1 as LNHDA and CDR2 as SQIVND (reference sequence). This CDR3 has 14 residues. With 8 bases clipped from V and 2 bases from J, the junction kept 5 bases outside the gene matches. This CDR3 reads CASADRGPGNTIYF. The DNA of the CDR3 is TGTGCCAGTGCCGACAGGGGCCCTGGAAACACCATATATTTT.

The J gene is TRBJ1-5, the V gene TRBV28; no definite D call. This CDR3 contains 15 residues. V was clipped by 6 bases and J by 0 bases, with 12 bases between them. Germline assignment: CDR1 MDHEN and CDR2 SYDVKM. The DNA for the CDR3 is TGTGCCAGCAGACCTAGAAGCCTTAGCAATCAGCCCCAGCATTTT. It encodes CASRPRSLSNQPQHF.

The chain couples TRBV7-8 to TRBJ2-2; unclear D gene. CDR3 length: 14 residues. The V end lost 5 bases, the J end lost 0 bases, and 7 bases lay between the germline ends. The germline V gene encodes CDR1 SGHVS and CDR2 FQNEAQ. CDR3 protein: CASSAYPNTGELFF. As DNA, the CDR3 is TGTGCCAGCAGCGCGTACCCGAACACCGGGGAGCTGTTTTTT.

The chain uses TRBV5-6 and TRBJ2-5, with TRBD1 as a possible D gene (6 bases). V lost 1 base and J 0 bases, leaving 10 bases between the germline ends. The CDR3 runs to 15 residues. From germline, CDR1 is SGHDT and CDR2 YYEEEE. CDR3 amino acids: CASSLPGTNQETQYF. As DNA, the CDR3 is TGTGCCAGCAGCTTGCCAGGGACAAACCAAGAGACCCAGTACTTC.

The rearrangement uses TRBV12-5 and TRBJ1-4; D gene uncertain. V lost 0 bases and J lost 12, with 8 bases in between. The CDR3 is 12 amino acids. Looked up from germline, CDR1 is LGHNT and CDR2 is FRNRAP. The CDR3 is CASGLVAAELFF. The CDR3 coding sequence is TGTGCTAGTGGTTTGGTAGCTGCTGAACTGTTTTTT.

The V and J genes are TRBV5-4 and TRBJ2-7; 12 bases map to TRBD2. This CDR3 has 17 amino acids. Germline V gene lookup returns CDR1 SGHNT and CDR2 YYREEE (reference sequence). The V and J ends lost 4 bases and 2 bases, in that order; junction bases with no gene match: 10. This CDR3 is CASSLRTSGNRTYEQYF. The CDR3 DNA reads TGTGCCAGCAGCCTCCGGACTAGCGGGAATCGGACCTACGAGCAGTACTTC. The variable domain in full, with the rest retrieved from reference TRBV5-4 and TRBJ2-7, is ETGVTQSPTHLIKTRGQQVTLRCSSQSGHNTVSWYQQALGQGPQFIFQYYREEENGRGNFPPRFSGLQFPNYSSELNVNALELDDSALYLCASSLRTSGNRTYEQYFGPGTRLTVT.

V usage is TRBV30 and J usage is TRBJ1-5; D not certain. The CDR3 totals 14 residues. Germline loops: CDR1 GTSNPN, CDR2 SVGIG (reference sequence). Trimming shortened V by 3 bases and J by 1 base, and 10 bases separated the two germline ends. The CDR3 sequence: CAWSDLVSNQPQHF. The CDR3 bases are TGTGCCTGGAGCGACCTTGTAAGCAATCAGCCCCAGCATTTT.

This chain connects TRBV7-9 to TRBJ2-7, with D maybe TRBD2 (5 bases). Per germline, CDR1 SEHNR and CDR2 FQNEAQ (reference sequence). The ends were cut back, 2 bases at V and 4 bases at J, with 12 bases in the middle. This CDR3 is 14 amino acids long. The CDR3 spells CASSLYEGTYEQYF. For the CDR3, the DNA is TGTGCCAGCAGCTTATATGAGGGAACGTACGAGCAGTACTTC.

The V gene is TRBV4-3, the J gene TRBJ2-5; 14 bases are shared with TRBD2. Germline V gene sequence: CDR1 LGHNA, CDR2 YSLEER. This CDR3 is 17 amino acids long. With V trimmed by 4 bases and J by 5 bases, 9 bases remained unmatched. CDR3 DNA: TGCGCCAGCAGCCCGATGACTAGCGGGGGGGCAGGGGAGACCCAGTACTTC. Encoded protein: CASSPMTSGGAGETQYF.

This clone came up once. The chain uses TRBV11-2 and TRBJ2-5, with 7 bases lining up with TRBD2. Germline V gene lookup returns CDR1 SGHAT and CDR2 FQNNGV. The J segment lost 0 bases and the V segment lost 4 bases, leaving 8 bases of the junction unmatched. CDR3 length: 16 residues. The CDR3 sequence: CASSSLADPYQETQYF. DNA of the CDR3: TGTGCCAGCAGCTCTCTAGCGGACCCGTACCAAGAGACCCAGTACTTC.

This chain joins TRBV19 and TRBJ2-1; the D is unclear. The CDR3 runs to 16 residues. Trimming left V 7 bases short and J 6 bases short, with 22 bases between. Germline V CDR1 and CDR2: LNHDA, SQIVND (reference sequence). CDR3 DNA: TGTGCCAGTACGGGCTCAGGCCTAGGATTTCGCAATGAGCAGTTCTTC. Its protein product is CASTGSGLGFRNEQFF.

This clone was detected only once. The J gene is TRBJ1-4, the V gene TRBV5-6; D is undetermined. V gave up 4 bases and J gave up 9 bases, with 16 bases separating them. This CDR3 region has 14 residues. CDR1 is SGHDT, CDR2 YYEEEE, per germline. Here the CDR3 reads CASSTASMPQKLFF. CDR3 in DNA: TGTGCCAGCAGCACCGCCAGCATGCCCCAAAAACTGTTTTTT.

This clone came up a few times. The genes are TRBV6-1 and TRBJ1-3; D possibly corresponds to TRBD1 (5 bases). Germline V gives CDR1 MNHNS, CDR2 SASEGT. V was pared by 4 bases and J by 3 bases, with 13 bases between. The CDR3 has 15 amino acids. For the CDR3, the DNA is TGTGCCAGCAGTGGACAGACTGTTGATGGAAACACCATATATTTT. Protein: CASSGQTVDGNTIYF.

The CDR3 spells CAITLDRDGYTF. CDR3 bases: TGTGCCATCACTTTAGACAGGGACGGCTACACCTTC. The rearrangement uses TRBV10-3 and TRBJ1-2; 7 nucleotides line up with TRBD1. V lost 7 bases, J lost 8 bases, and 7 bases stayed unmatched. CDR3 length equals 12 residues. CDR1 and CDR2 (germline): ENHRY, SYGVKD.

The CDR3 DNA is TGTGCCAGCAACCGACTAGCGGCTTACCAAGAGACCCAGTACTTC. It encodes CASNRLAAYQETQYF. The rearrangement uses TRBV6-1 and TRBJ2-5; TRBD2 matches at 9 bases. This CDR3 spans 15 amino acids. CDR1 and CDR2 from the germline V gene are MNHNS and SASEGT. The V and J ends lost 7 bases and 0 bases, in that order; junction bases with no gene match: 6.

The V gene is TRBV6-5, the J gene TRBJ1-5, with 7 bases matching TRBD1. The CDR3 loop spans 15 amino acids. Unmatched junction bases numbered 11, after V lost 4 bases and J lost 8 bases. Germline V gives CDR1 MNHEY, CDR2 SVGAGI. CDR3 in amino acids: CASSSSDRRRKPQHF. In DNA, the CDR3 is TGTGCCAGCAGTTCCTCGGACAGGAGAAGAAAGCCCCAGCATTTT.

This clone was detected only once. This chain joins TRBV4-2 and TRBJ2-6; 9 bases align to TRBD2. V shed 2 bases and J 0 bases; nucleotides not matched to a gene: 11. The CDR3 consists of 20 residues. Germline V gives CDR1 LGHNA, CDR2 YNFKEQ. CDR3 bases: TGTGCCAGCAGCCAACGGGGGATAGCGGGGGACTACTCTGGGGCCAACGTCCTGACTTTC. Protein: CASSQRGIAGDYSGANVLTF.

The chain carries TRBV19 and TRBJ2-5; 10 positions agree with TRBD1. Per the germline V gene, CDR1 is LNHDA and CDR2 is SQIVND (reference sequence). The CDR3 sequence is 13 residues long. After removal of 9 bases from V and 4 bases from J, the junction contained 5 bases not matched to a gene. The CDR3 bases are TGTGCCAGGCTGACAGGGGGCTTAGAGACCCAGTACTTC. This translates into CARLTGGLETQYF.

V gene TRBV2 combines with J gene TRBJ1-1, with TRBD1 matching 8 bases. This CDR3 comprises 11 residues. Germline lookup yields CDR1 SNHLY and CDR2 FYNNEI. After removal of 7 bases from V and 6 bases from J, the junction contained 1 base not matched to a gene. CDR3 protein: CASKQGAEAFF. The CDR3 DNA follows: TGTGCCAGCAAACAGGGGGCTGAAGCTTTCTTT.

This clone is a singleton in its sample. This rearrangement joins TRBV7-2 to TRBJ2-5; TRBD1 matches at 8 bases. Germline-derived CDR1 and CDR2 are SGHTA and FQGNSA. This CDR3 region has 16 residues. J lost 2 bases, V lost 1 base, and 6 bases had no gene match. The CDR3 loop is CASSLGSGQVQETQYF. CDR3 nucleotides: TGTGCCAGCAGCTTAGGCTCGGGACAGGTTCAAGAGACCCAGTACTTC.

Worth noting for this clone: One end of the junction fails to match germline, which may point to a read error. The chain has TRBV7-7 and TRBJ2-7; either TRBD1 or TRBD2 may supply D (5 bases each). Germline V lookup: CDR1 SSHAT, CDR2 FNYEAQ (reference sequence). The CDR3 extends over 15 amino acids. CDR3 amino acids: CASSRDYQGFGEQYF. As DNA, the CDR3 is TGTGCTAGCAGCCGGGATTACCAGGGATTTGGCGAGCAGTACTTC. The full variable domain, rest sourced from reference TRBV7-7 and TRBJ2-7, is GAGVSQSPRYKVTKRGQDVTLRCDPISSHATLYWYQQALGQGPEFLTYFNYEAQPDKSGLPSDRFSAERPEGSISTLTIQRTEQRDSAMYRCASSRDYQGFGEQYFGPGTRLTVT.

This clone was seen once. V gene TRBV28 combines with J gene TRBJ2-2; 11 positions agree with TRBD2. In germline, CDR1 is MDHEN, CDR2 SYDVKM. The J segment lost 3 bases and the V segment lost 2 bases, leaving 8 bases of the junction unmatched. The CDR3 has 18 residues. CDR3 sequence (DNA): TGTGCCAGCAGTTTAACTAGCGGGAGAGCGTCAGACACCGGGGAGCTGTTTTTT. Its protein is CASSLTSGRASDTGELFF.